Sequencing of this T cell receptor beta chain was carried out in a study of technical replicates of blood from a handful of donors. Generated by immunoSEQ multiplex PCR, the TCRdb table keeps only in-frame clones and is missing some. The repertoire has about 84,000 clones, 85% to 95% of them found once; the top ten carry about 0.24%. The germline gives CDR1 SGHTA, CDR2 FQGNSA. The length of the CDR3 is 14 residues. Germline trimming cut 8 bases from V and 8 bases from J; bases unmatched to any gene: 10. The clonotype was recovered from a human donor in good health. Source material: T cells isolated from PBMCs. The V gene is TRBV7-2, the J gene TRBJ1-4; 8 bases line up with TRBD1. The CDR3 DNA is TGTGCCAGCGGGACACAGGGGGGTGGAGAAAAACTGTTTTTT. This codes for CASGTQGGGEKLFF.